This note documents a single T cell receptor (beta chain) sequence. Trimming took 1 base from V and 3 from J, leaving 7 bases between them. Germline V gene sequence: CDR1 SGHTA, CDR2 FQGNSA. This CDR3 spans 14 amino acids. The time point was: blood 2 weeks post-SBRT. The treatment: 15 Gy SBRT to primary tumor, nephrectomy 4 weeks later. Using immunoSEQ multiplex PCR, the repertoire was profiled, and TCRdb retains in-frame clones only, with some absent. Among some 120,000 clones listed, 88% were seen once. The entry originates in a study of radiation and T cells in renal cell carcinoma. Sequences were derived from blood, sampled from a patient whose treatment included radiotherapy and nephrectomy. The sequence came from a woman between 70 and 85 years old with renal cell carcinoma. The chain employs TRBV7-2 and TRBJ1-3; TRBD1 is a possible D gene (5 bases). The CDR3 protein is CASSLVGGGNTIYF. The DNA of the CDR3 is TGTGCCAGCAGCTTAGTCGGGGGTGGAAACACCATATATTTT.